This T cell receptor (beta chain) was observed in a study of blood T cell repertoires in COVID-19. About the research overall: T cells, B-cell-depleted T cells, or PBMCs provided the cDNA or gDNA that served as material.

Here immunoSEQ multiplex PCR was the method, and the copy in TCRdb shows in-frame clones only, minus some. The sample holds over 200,000 clones; 85% to 90% are singletons and the top ten take over 13%. The CDR3 runs to 15 residues. Per the germline V gene, CDR1 is DFQATT and CDR2 is SNEGSKA (reference sequence). Trimming shortened V by 3 bases and J by 3 bases, and 15 bases separated the two germline ends. The J gene is TRBJ1-5, the V gene TRBV20-1; D remains ambiguous. Source material: PBMCs or T cells enriched from blood (not recorded which). This receptor was identified in a man aged 25 to 45 who had been exposed to COVID-19. CDR3 residues: CSASPSIGPNQPQHF. For the CDR3, the DNA is TGCAGTGCTAGTCCATCCATTGGGCCCAATCAGCCCCAGCATTTT.